A single sample gave rise to the 18 T cell receptor beta chains below, sequenced in a study of blood T cells in healthy people across ages. It was with a sample-barcoded 5' primer and a J-beta primer mix that a second PCR of about 6 to 12 cycles was run. TCRdb ran MiXCR on the 5' RACE reads and lists one entry per CDR3 protein. The sample has around 600,000 distinct CDR3 sequences, roughly 48% seen once. The sequencing input was blood. These receptors originate from a man older than 75 in good health.

In nucleotides, the CDR3 is TGTGCCAGCAGCTTGATGTCTTCATCCTATAATTCACCCCTCCACTTT. Its protein product is CASSLMSSSYNSPLHF. The V and J genes are TRBV7-9 and TRBJ1-6, with no clear D. CDR1 and CDR2 (germline): SEHNR, FQNEAQ (reference sequence). The CDR3 sequence is 16 residues long. V was cut by 3 bases and J by 1 base, with 10 bases left in between.

The genes are TRBV7-2 and TRBJ1-3; 9 nucleotides agree with TRBD1. The V and J ends lost 5 bases and 6 bases, in that order; junction bases with no gene match: 11. CDR1 and CDR2 from the germline V gene are SGHTA and FQGNSA. This CDR3 comprises 16 residues. CDR3: CASSPDSGQGANTIYF. CDR3 nucleotide sequence: TGTGCCAGCAGCCCCGATTCGGGACAGGGAGCAAACACCATATATTTT. The full variable domain, its missing parts supplied by reference TRBV7-2 and TRBJ1-3, is GAGVSQSPSNKVTEKGKDVELRCDPISGHTALYWYRQSLGQGLEFLIYFQGNSAPDKSGLPSDRFSAERTGGSVSTLTIQRTQQEDSAVYLCASSPDSGQGANTIYFGEGSWLTVV.

The chain employs TRBV24-1 and TRBJ2-5; D not resolved. V lost 2 bases and J lost 5, with 8 bases in between. The germline CDR1 and CDR2 sequences are KGHDR and SFDVKD. The CDR3 totals 13 residues. The CDR3 is CATSDSVRETQYF. The CDR3 region has the DNA TGTGCCACCAGTGATTCCGTTAGGGAGACCCAGTACTTC.

J is TRBJ1-2 and V is TRBV7-8; D is unclear. The CDR3 sequence is 16 residues long. Germline V gene sequence: CDR1 SGHVS, CDR2 FQNEAQ. V shed 0 bases and J shed 8 bases, with 19 bases lying between them. CDR3 protein: CASSLAQEIGRRGYTF. The CDR3 region has the DNA TGTGCCAGCAGCTTAGCGCAGGAAATAGGACGGAGAGGCTACACCTTC.

This sequence joins TRBV20-1 and TRBJ1-6; maybe TRBD1 (5 bases). Between the trimmed V and J ends, which lost 6 bases and 7 bases, there was a span of 16 bases. Germline CDR1 and CDR2: DFQATT and SNEGSKA (reference sequence). The CDR3 runs to 14 residues. The CDR3: CSAGTGFANSPLHF. The CDR3 coding sequence is TGCAGTGCAGGCACAGGTTTTGCCAATTCACCCCTCCACTTT.

As DNA, the CDR3 is TGTGCCAGCAACGAGCTAGCGGGAGACTACAATGAGCAGTTCTTC. It translates to CASNELAGDYNEQFF. The gene calls are TRBV5-5 and TRBJ2-1; 10 bases are shared with TRBD2. Germline CDR1 SGHKS, CDR2 YYEKEE (reference sequence). The CDR3 is made up of 15 amino acids. The V and J ends lost 6 bases and 3 bases, in that order; junction bases with no gene match: 6.

The CDR3 nucleotides read TGTGCCAGCAGTTCCAGCTTTGGGCAGTTCTTC. This gives the protein CASSSSFGQFF. V is TRBV28 and J is TRBJ2-1; no firm D call. The V gene lost 4 bases and the J gene lost 12 bases, with 10 bases spanning the gap. The CDR3 covers 11 residues. Germline V CDR1 and CDR2: MDHEN, SYDVKM.

This clonotype turned up a few times. The CDR3: CASSVGASGGNEQFF. The CDR3 DNA reads TGTGCCAGCAGCGTAGGCGCTAGCGGGGGCAATGAGCAGTTCTTC. The rearrangement links TRBV9 to TRBJ2-1; 10 nucleotides match TRBD2. The CDR3 length is 15 residues. With 0 bases clipped from V and 6 bases from J, the junction kept 3 bases outside the gene matches. Germline loops: CDR1 SGDLS, CDR2 YYNGEE.

The chain couples TRBV27 to TRBJ2-5, with D perhaps matching TRBD1 or TRBD2 (6 bases each). The V end was cut by 3 bases, the J end by 4 bases, with 15 bases between. Per germline, CDR1 MNHEY and CDR2 SMNVEV (reference sequence). The CDR3 totals 15 residues. CDR3 loop: CASSLLTGGRETQYF. The CDR3 region has the DNA TGTGCCAGCAGTTTGCTAACTGGGGGGCGAGAGACCCAGTACTTC.

This clonotype turned up a few times. The chain employs TRBV20-1 and TRBJ2-7, with 10 bases matching TRBD2. The CDR3 sequence is 14 residues long. V gave up 1 base and J gave up 1 base; unmatched junction bases: 1. Per the germline V gene, CDR1 is DFQATT and CDR2 is SNEGSKA (reference sequence). CDR3 bases: TGCAGTGCTAGAGGAGCGGGAGGGTCCTACGAGCAGTACTTC. This sequence encodes CSARGAGGSYEQYF.

This chain connects TRBV12-3 or TRBV12-4 to TRBJ2-7; possibly TRBD1 for D (5 bases). Trimming left V 3 bases short and J 4 bases short, with 13 bases between. The length of the CDR3 is 14 residues. The CDR3: CASSFNDRQYEQYF. CDR3 in DNA: TGTGCCAGCAGTTTTAACGACAGACAGTACGAGCAGTACTTC.

This clonotype has a handful of counts. This chain links TRBV6-1 with TRBJ2-7; perhaps D is TRBD1 or TRBD2 (6 bases each). Trimming stripped 6 bases from V and 2 bases from J, with 23 bases between. CDR1 is MNHNS, CDR2 SASEGT, per germline. The CDR3 has 17 amino acids. The DNA of the CDR3 is TGTGCCAGCAGATCCGATTTGTGGGGGGACAAGCCCTACGAGCAGTACTTC. This translates into CASRSDLWGDKPYEQYF.

The rearrangement uses TRBV2 and TRBJ2-5, with 8 bases identical to TRBD2. Germline V lookup: CDR1 SNHLY, CDR2 FYNNEI. The CDR3 totals 14 residues. Unmatched junction bases numbered 7, after V lost 10 bases and J lost 0 bases. In nucleotides, the CDR3 is TGTGCCACGAGGCCGGGAGGGGACCAAGAGACCCAGTACTTC. Amino acids: CATRPGGDQETQYF.

The V and J genes are TRBV4-1 and TRBJ1-2; perhaps TRBD1 as D (5 bases). Trimming cost V 4 bases and J 8 bases, with 17 bases left between them. This CDR3 has 14 amino acids. Germline CDR1 and CDR2: MGHRA and YSYEKL. The CDR3 DNA reads TGCGCCAGCAGCCCGAACACGGGGGATCACGGCTACACCTTC. Its protein product is CASSPNTGDHGYTF.

The chain uses TRBV5-1 and TRBJ2-1, with 10 bases lining up with TRBD2. Germline V CDR1 and CDR2: SGHRS, YFSETQ. The V segment lost 4 bases and the J segment 4 bases; nucleotides outside the gene matches: 8. This CDR3 is built from 16 residues. In nucleotides, the CDR3 is TGCGCCAGCAGCGCAGGACTAGCGGTTCAATACAATGAGCAGTTCTTC. It is translated as CASSAGLAVQYNEQFF.

The chain combines TRBV5-5 with TRBJ2-1; D unclear. Trimming cost V 1 base and J 6 bases, with 17 bases left between them. CDR3 length: 16 residues. The germline gives CDR1 SGHKS, CDR2 YYEKEE (reference sequence). The chain's CDR3 is CASSLQRQPGRNEQFF. The CDR3 DNA is TGTGCCAGCAGCTTGCAGAGACAACCCGGGCGCAATGAGCAGTTCTTC.

The genes are TRBV5-4 and TRBJ2-1; 8 bases are shared with TRBD2. The junction had 14 bases not matched to a gene; V was cut back by 4 bases and J by 8 bases. The CDR3 consists of 16 residues. Germline-derived CDR1 and CDR2 are SGHNT and YYREEE (reference sequence). The CDR3: CASSPAPGLDWDEQFF. CDR3 DNA sequence: TGTGCCAGCAGCCCCGCCCCGGGACTAGATTGGGATGAGCAGTTCTTC.

Comments on this clonotype: It may be a read error: a sequence one base away is much more abundant. The V gene is TRBV10-3, the J gene TRBJ1-1, with D perhaps TRBD1 (5 bases). CDR1 and CDR2 from the germline V gene are ENHRY and SYGVKD. The CDR3 consists of 13 residues. V gave up 10 bases and J gave up 5 bases, with 17 bases separating them. CDR3 in amino acids: CARGSGPQTEAFF. CDR3 bases: TGTGCCAGGGGGTCGGGTCCCCAGACTGAAGCTTTCTTT.